The 13 T cell receptor beta chains below all came from one sample that was sequenced in a study of CD8 T cells in ankylosing spondylitis. TCRdb re-called the 5' RACE reads through MiXCR, storing one row per CDR3 protein. The sample shows 200,000 to 250,000 distinct CDR3 sequences, about 10% of them seen only once. What was sequenced was blood, either unsorted or a sorted T cell fraction (not recorded which). The receptors shown here come from a male donor with ankylosing spondylitis or in good health (not recorded which).

The rearrangement links TRBV5-1 to TRBJ2-1; TRBD1 might be the D (5 bases). The CDR3 sequence is 12 residues long. The V and J ends lost 2 bases and 6 bases respectively, with 6 bases between them. CDR1 and CDR2 from the germline V gene are SGHRS and YFSETQ. The CDR3 nucleotides are TGCGCCAGCAGCTTCGACAGCAATGAGCAGTTCTTC. Translated: CASSFDSNEQFF.

Only a few counts were recorded for this clonotype. The CDR3 region is CASSLAVTHANKQFF. CDR3 DNA sequence: TGCGCCAGCAGCTTGGCCGTGACTCACGCTAATAAGCAGTTCTTC. The V and J genes are TRBV5-1 and TRBJ2-1; no definite D call. With 0 bases removed from V and 11 bases from J, the gap between germline ends came to 18 bases. The CDR3 is 15 residues long. The V gene's germline CDR1 is SGHRS and CDR2 YFSETQ.

This clonotype was seen a few times. The chain couples TRBV19 to TRBJ2-1; D may be TRBD1 (5 bases). Germline CDR1 and CDR2: LNHDA and SQIVND (reference sequence). Trimming took off 3 bases at V and 14 bases at J, with 11 bases between the two ends. This CDR3 is 11 amino acids long. CDR3 sequence: CASSIDSTEFF. In DNA, the CDR3 is TGTGCCAGTAGTATCGACAGCACGGAGTTCTTC.

This clonotype appeared a few times. This chain links TRBV6-6 with TRBJ1-1; TRBD1 might be the D (5 bases). CDR1 is MNHNY and CDR2 is SVGAGI in the germline V gene (reference sequence). The CDR3 totals 13 residues. The V and J ends lost 10 bases and 0 bases respectively, with 12 bases between them. The CDR3 DNA is TGTGCCACCATGGGACGGATGAACACTGAAGCTTTCTTT. It codes for CATMGRMNTEAFF.

This clonotype was seen many times. Here the CDR3 DNA reads TGCGCCAGCAGCCAAGATAGGGCGGTCTCAACTTTAGCCAAAAACATTCAGTACTTC. This codes for CASSQDRAVSTLAKNIQYF. The rearrangement joins TRBV4-1 to TRBJ2-4; D gene uncertain. The ends were cut back, 0 bases at V and 0 bases at J, with 18 bases in the middle. Looked up from germline, CDR1 is MGHRA and CDR2 is YSYEKL. The CDR3 length is 19 residues.

The V and J genes are TRBV3-1 and TRBJ2-7, with no clear D. V lost 1 base, J lost 0 bases, and 10 bases lay in between. Germline CDR1 LGHDT, CDR2 YNNKEL (reference sequence). The CDR3 loop spans 15 amino acids. The CDR3 coding sequence is TGTGCCAGCAGCCAAGGTGCGGCAGACTCCTACGAGCAGTACTTC. This sequence encodes CASSQGAADSYEQYF.

This clonotype was seen repeatedly, ten times or more. The J gene is TRBJ2-7, the V gene TRBV6-1; 11 bases match TRBD1. The CDR3 spans 14 residues. With 6 bases clipped from V and 4 bases from J, the junction kept 5 bases outside the gene matches. Germline CDR1 reads MNHNS; CDR2 reads SASEGT. CDR3 nucleotides: TGTGCCAGCAGGGCCGGGACAGGGGGATACGAGCAGTACTTC. Protein sequence: CASRAGTGGYEQYF.

The table lists this clonotype with many counts. V and J are TRBV3-1 and TRBJ2-7, with TRBD2 identical over 11 bases. The trim removed 3 bases at V and 6 bases at J, leaving 10 bases unmatched. The CDR3 loop spans 16 amino acids. The V gene's germline CDR1 is LGHDT and CDR2 YNNKEL (reference sequence). The CDR3 is CASSHFGTSGAGEQYF. The CDR3 DNA reads TGTGCCAGCAGCCATTTCGGGACTAGCGGAGCAGGCGAGCAGTACTTC.

This clonotype has a count of ten or more. The V and J genes are TRBV6-1 and TRBJ2-3; 7 bases map to TRBD2. J was trimmed by 6 bases and V by 5 bases; bases with no gene match: 14. The CDR3 spans 16 residues. Germline V gives CDR1 MNHNS, CDR2 SASEGT. The DNA for the CDR3 is TGTGCCAGCAGTCCAACCGGTGCGGGGGATGACGATACGCAGTATTTT. Translated: CASSPTGAGDDDTQYF.

This chain links TRBV10-3 with TRBJ2-2; 9 positions agree with TRBD1. With 8 bases clipped from V and 8 bases from J, the junction kept 12 bases outside the gene matches. In germline, CDR1 is ENHRY, CDR2 SYGVKD. CDR3 size: 15 residues. The DNA of the CDR3 is TGTGCCATCTCCGCGCGCGGACAGGGGTCGGGGGAGCTGTTTTTT. It codes for CAISARGQGSGELFF.

This clonotype was detected ten times or more. The chain combines TRBV28 with TRBJ2-1, with a possible D match to TRBD1 (6 bases). Germline assignment: CDR1 MDHEN and CDR2 SYDVKM. V lost 2 bases and J 2 bases, leaving 7 bases between the germline ends. CDR3 length: 14 residues. CDR3 bases: TGTGCCAGCAGTTTAGGGGGCACCTACAATGAGCAGTTCTTC. It translates to CASSLGGTYNEQFF.

V gene TRBV7-9 combines with J gene TRBJ2-1; 8 bases match TRBD2. Germline assignment: CDR1 SEHNR and CDR2 FQNEAQ (reference sequence). V shed 0 bases and J 7 bases; nucleotides not matched to a gene: 2. This CDR3 is 14 amino acids long. The chain's CDR3 is CASSLALAGNEQFF. CDR3 nucleotides: TGTGCCAGCAGCTTAGCGTTAGCGGGGAATGAGCAGTTCTTC.

The V and J genes are TRBV3-1 and TRBJ2-1, with 10 bases fitting TRBD2. The V gene's germline CDR1 is LGHDT and CDR2 YNNKEL (reference sequence). The CDR3 is 15 residues long. With V trimmed by 4 bases and J by 15 bases, 15 bases remained unmatched. Here the CDR3 DNA reads TGTGCCAGCAGCCGGGGGGCCAGCGGGAGGGCCTCTCCGTTCTTC. Translating it yields CASSRGASGRASPFF.